This T cell receptor beta chain originates from a study of OX40 agonist ivuxolimab in advanced cancers. Study overall: Patients took ivuxolimab, an agonistic anti-OX40 (CD134) antibody. Hepatocellular carcinoma, melanoma, renal cell or head and neck cancer affected the dose-escalation patients.

Profiled with immunoSEQ multiplex PCR; TCRdb holds only in-frame clones, not every one. The repertoire holds about 90,000 clones, with roughly nine tenths as singletons. Trimming removed 4 bases from V and 11 bases from J, with 11 bases in between. The CDR3 is 11 amino acids. Germline assignment: CDR1 MNHEY and CDR2 SMNVEV (reference sequence). V is TRBV27 and J is TRBJ2-5; a weak D match, TRBD2 (6 bases). This specimen was CD4+ or CD8+ T cells sorted from blood, taken in a trial of the OX40 agonist ivuxolimab. This TCR was sampled from an adult with an advanced solid tumor such as melanoma, head and neck, liver or kidney cancer. The CDR3 bases are TGTGCCAGCAGTTCCCCGGGAGAGCAGTACTTC. Amino acid sequence: CASSSPGEQYF.